The 20 T cell receptor beta chains below were found in one sample sequenced in a study of blood T cell repertoires in COVID-19. The method was immunoSEQ multiplex PCR; TCRdb's version includes in-frame clones alone and lacks a portion of them. Of around 97,000 clones in the sample, 84% are singletons; the top ten hold approximately 12%. The sequenced sample was peripheral blood. These receptors came from a human donor in a cohort sampled during active or convalescent COVID-19.

The chain has TRBV12-5 and TRBJ2-7; 10 nucleotides align to TRBD2. In germline, CDR1 is LGHNT, CDR2 FRNRAP. The CDR3 loop spans 14 amino acids. The J segment lost 5 bases and the V segment lost 5 bases, leaving 6 bases of the junction unmatched. The CDR3 region is CASGRAGGRDEQYF. The CDR3 bases are TGTGCTAGTGGTCGAGCGGGGGGGCGGGACGAGCAGTACTTC.

This clone was observed a few times. V and J are TRBV18 and TRBJ2-2, with D tentatively TRBD2 (6 bases). V gave up 8 bases and J gave up 4 bases, with 11 bases separating them. This CDR3 contains 13 residues. The germline V gene encodes CDR1 KGHSH and CDR2 LQKENI. The CDR3 is CASGQEGTGELFF. The CDR3 region has the DNA TGTGCCAGCGGGCAGGAGGGCACCGGGGAGCTGTTTTTT. The complete variable domain, with remaining parts taken from reference TRBV18 and TRBJ2-2, reads NAGVMQNPRHLVRRRGQEARLRCSPMKGHSHVYWYRQLPEEGLKFMVYLQKENIIDESGMPKERFSAEFPKEGPSILRIQQVVRGDSAAYFCASGQEGTGELFFGEGSRLTVL.

The chain couples TRBV12-5 to TRBJ1-3; 7 positions match TRBD1. The V and J ends lost 1 base and 8 bases, in that order; junction bases with no gene match: 2. Per germline, CDR1 LGHNT and CDR2 FRNRAP. This CDR3 comprises 13 residues. The CDR3: CASGLDRGDTIYF. In nucleotides, the CDR3 is TGTGCTAGTGGTTTGGACAGGGGTGACACCATATATTTT. Supplemented by reference TRBV12-5 and TRBJ1-3, the full variable domain reads DARVTQTPRHKVTEMGQEVTMRCQPILGHNTVFWYRQTMMQGLELLAYFRNRAPLDDSGMPKDRFSAEMPDATLATLKIQPSEPRDSAVYFCASGLDRGDTIYFGEGSWLTVV.

The rearrangement links TRBV7-2 to TRBJ2-5, with D possibly matching TRBD1 (5 bases). The CDR3 runs 16 residues. Trimming removed 1 base from V and 1 base from J, with 13 bases in between. Germline CDR1 and CDR2: SGHTA and FQGNSA. CDR3 residues: CASSLVSGSAQETQYF. In DNA form, the CDR3 reads TGTGCCAGCAGCTTAGTGTCAGGGTCGGCCCAAGAGACCCAGTACTTC.

The chain is built from TRBV7-9 and TRBJ2-1; the D gene is possibly TRBD1 (5 bases). Trimming removed 5 bases from V and 5 bases from J, with 16 bases in between. Germline loops: CDR1 SEHNR, CDR2 FQNEAQ (reference sequence). The CDR3 has 15 residues. As DNA, the CDR3 is TGTGCCAGCAGCCCATGGGGCACCGGAGACAATGAGCAGTTCTTC. It encodes CASSPWGTGDNEQFF. Combining the CDR3 with reference TRBV7-9 and TRBJ2-1 gives the whole variable domain DTGVSQNPRHKITKRGQNVTFRCDPISEHNRLYWYRQTLGQGPEFLTYFQNEAQLEKSRLLSDRFSAERPKGSFSTLEIQRTEQGDSAMYLCASSPWGTGDNEQFFGPGTRLTVL.

This rearrangement joins TRBV19 to TRBJ1-6; no reliable D call. Trimming took 3 bases from V and 7 from J, leaving 13 bases between them. Germline V CDR1 and CDR2: LNHDA, SQIVND (reference sequence). This CDR3 comprises 15 residues. The CDR3 nucleotides read TGTGCCAGTAGTATGGCCGCAGCGTTCAATTCACCCCTCCACTTT. This encodes CASSMAAAFNSPLHF.

The genes are TRBV6-5 and TRBJ2-7; 14 nucleotides match TRBD2. Germline V gene data show CDR1 as MNHEY and CDR2 as SVGAGI. The CDR3 length is 15 residues. V lost 6 bases to trimming and J lost 3 bases; unmatched junction nucleotides: 4. The CDR3 DNA follows: TGTGCCAGCAGCATAGGGACTAGCGGGGGCTACGAGCAGTACTTC. Translating gives CASSIGTSGGYEQYF.

The chain combines TRBV6-5 with TRBJ1-6, with D maybe TRBD1 (5 bases). The V gene's germline CDR1 is MNHEY and CDR2 SVGAGI. This CDR3 is built from 14 residues. The V end was cut by 7 bases, the J end by 5 bases, with 12 bases between. The CDR3 DNA reads as TGTGCCAGCAACCCGACAGCAGATAATTCACCCCTCCACTTT. Its protein product is CASNPTADNSPLHF.

V and J are TRBV6-5 and TRBJ1-1; perhaps TRBD1 as D (6 bases). The ends were cut back, 5 bases at V and 0 bases at J, with 13 bases in the middle. The CDR3 covers 15 residues. Germline assignment: CDR1 MNHEY and CDR2 SVGAGI. The CDR3 DNA is TGTGCCAGCAGTACTTGGGACACTTTGAACACTGAAGCTTTCTTT. Translating gives CASSTWDTLNTEAFF.

V is TRBV9 and J is TRBJ1-1, with 8 positions matching TRBD1. Looked up from germline, CDR1 is SGDLS and CDR2 is YYNGEE. Germline trimming cut 4 bases from V and 0 bases from J; bases unmatched to any gene: 8. The CDR3 is 16 amino acids. CDR3 bases: TGTGCCAGCAGCCCTTCGACAGGGGCCCTGAACACTGAAGCTTTCTTT. As protein: CASSPSTGALNTEAFF. Based on the CDR3 plus reference TRBV9 and TRBJ1-1, the full variable domain is DSGVTQTPKHLITATGQRVTLRCSPRSGDLSVYWYQQSLDQGLQFLIQYYNGEERAKGNILERFSAQQFPDLHSELNLSSLELGDSALYFCASSPSTGALNTEAFFGQGTRLTVV.

The chain employs TRBV19 and TRBJ1-5; 7 nucleotides match TRBD1. The J segment lost 6 bases and the V segment lost 7 bases, leaving 12 bases of the junction unmatched. The CDR3 is 15 residues long. CDR1 LNHDA and CDR2 SQIVND come from the germline V gene (reference sequence). CDR3 nucleotides: TGTGCCAGTACCCCAGGGGAACAGGGGAGTCAGCCCCAGCATTTT. This gives the protein CASTPGEQGSQPQHF.

The chain combines TRBV6-5 with TRBJ1-2; 8 nucleotides agree with TRBD1. CDR1 and CDR2 from the germline V gene are MNHEY and SVGAGI. The CDR3 has 16 amino acids. Germline trimming cut 0 bases from V and 6 bases from J; bases unmatched to any gene: 9. As DNA, the CDR3 is TGTGCCAGCAGTTACTCGATGACAGGGGACGATAATGGCTACACCTTC. Translated, it gives CASSYSMTGDDNGYTF.

J is TRBJ2-7 and V is TRBV24-1, with 7 bases identical to TRBD1. J was trimmed by 4 bases and V by 4 bases; bases with no gene match: 3. There are 13 residues in the CDR3. Germline V gene sequence: CDR1 KGHDR, CDR2 SFDVKD. The CDR3 DNA is TGTGCCACCAGTGACTGGGACAGTTACGAGCAGTACTTC. Amino acids: CATSDWDSYEQYF.

The chain recombines TRBV14 with TRBJ2-7; TRBD2 matches at 8 bases. The CDR3 covers 17 residues. Germline V gene lookup returns CDR1 SGHDN and CDR2 FVKESK. With 2 bases clipped from V and 1 base from J, the junction kept 10 bases outside the gene matches. CDR3 bases: TGTGCCAGCAGCCAACTTCAACGGGCGGGAGGTTCCTACGAGCAGTACTTC. Protein: CASSQLQRAGGSYEQYF.

This clone was observed a single time. The chain combines TRBV9 with TRBJ2-5; 8 bases match TRBD1. V was clipped by 3 bases and J by 1 base; unmatched bases: 8. Germline loops: CDR1 SGDLS, CDR2 YYNGEE. The CDR3 runs to 16 residues. Here the CDR3 reads CASSAGAGTGQETQYF. The CDR3, as DNA: TGTGCCAGCAGCGCCGGTGCTGGGACAGGCCAAGAGACCCAGTACTTC. Looking up the rest from reference TRBV9 and TRBJ2-5 gives the full variable domain: DSGVTQTPKHLITATGQRVTLRCSPRSGDLSVYWYQQSLDQGLQFLIQYYNGEERAKGNILERFSAQQFPDLHSELNLSSLELGDSALYFCASSAGAGTGQETQYFGPGTRLLVL.

The CDR3: CASSQQGALKANYGYTF. The CDR3 DNA sequence: TGTGCCAGCAGCCAACAGGGGGCCCTAAAAGCTAACTATGGCTACACCTTC. The V gene is TRBV13, the J gene TRBJ1-2; 9 nucleotides agree with TRBD1. V gave up 5 bases and J gave up 0 bases; unmatched junction bases: 10. Germline CDR1 PRHDT, CDR2 FYEKMQ (reference sequence). The CDR3 runs 17 residues.

The gene calls are TRBV18 and TRBJ1-2, with D perhaps TRBD1 (5 bases). Germline assignment: CDR1 KGHSH and CDR2 LQKENI. Trimming cost V 3 bases and J 2 bases, with 13 bases left between them. The CDR3 totals 15 residues. This CDR3 reads CASSPTGQSNYGYTF. The DNA of the CDR3 is TGTGCCAGCTCACCTACCGGACAATCAAACTATGGCTACACCTTC.

This chain connects TRBV19 to TRBJ1-1; the D gene is possibly TRBD1 (6 bases). CDR1 LNHDA and CDR2 SQIVND come from the germline V gene (reference sequence). Between the trimmed V and J ends, which lost 8 bases and 7 bases, there was a span of 23 bases. The CDR3 totals 15 residues. The CDR3 DNA reads as TGTGCCAGTGTGGGGGCGAAGGGGAGATTGAGTGAAGCTTTCTTT. Amino acids: CASVGAKGRLSEAFF.

This chain joins TRBV7-2 and TRBJ1-2, with 7 bases lining up with TRBD1. The CDR3 totals 13 residues. V lost 5 bases to trimming and J lost 6 bases; unmatched junction nucleotides: 6. Germline loops: CDR1 SGHTA, CDR2 FQGNSA. The CDR3 is CASSQMTGNGYTF. CDR3 in DNA: TGTGCCAGCAGCCAAATGACAGGGAATGGCTACACCTTC.

CDR3 residues: CASSPGQGSGIQYF. CDR3 DNA sequence: TGTGCCAGCAGTCCCGGACAGGGATCGGGCATTCAGTACTTC. The chain carries TRBV6-2 or TRBV6-3 and TRBJ2-4; 8 nucleotides align to TRBD1. The V and J ends lost 5 bases and 9 bases, in that order; junction bases with no gene match: 9. CDR1 is MNHEY, CDR2 SVGEGT, per germline. This CDR3 has 14 amino acids.